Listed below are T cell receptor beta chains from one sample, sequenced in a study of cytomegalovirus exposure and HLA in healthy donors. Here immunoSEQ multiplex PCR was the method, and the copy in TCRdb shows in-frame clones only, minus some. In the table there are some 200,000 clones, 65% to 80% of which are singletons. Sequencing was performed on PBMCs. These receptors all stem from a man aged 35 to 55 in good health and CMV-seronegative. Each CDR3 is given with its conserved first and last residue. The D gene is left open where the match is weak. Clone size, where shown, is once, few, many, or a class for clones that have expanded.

TGTGCCAGCAGGGACCTAGCGGGCTCCTACAATGAGCAGTTCTTC	CASRDLAGSYNEQFF	TRBD2	.	TRBV7-6	TRBJ2-1
TGTGCCAGCAGCTTCGCAAGCGGACTACGAACCGGGGAGCTGTTTTTT	CASSFASGLRTGELFF	.	.	TRBV7-3	TRBJ2-2
TGTGCCAGCAGCCTCTTGACGGTGACTAGCACAGATACGCAGTATTTT	CASSLLTVTSTDTQYF	.	few	TRBV7-9	TRBJ2-3
TGTGCCAGCAGTTCGGGACTAGCGGGTTCAGATACGCAGTATTTT	CASSSGLAGSDTQYF	TRBD2	.	TRBV2	TRBJ2-3
TGTGCCAGCAGCCAGGGCGGGACTAGCAGGACAGATACGCAGTATTTT	CASSQGGTSRTDTQYF	TRBD2	.	TRBV7-2	TRBJ2-3
TGTGCCAATCAAGGGGCGCTGAGCTCCTACAATGAGCAGTTCTTC	CANQGALSSYNEQFF	.	.	TRBV7-9	TRBJ2-1
TGTGCCAGCTCACCGTTAATGAGAGCCGAGCAGTACTTC	CASSPLMRAEQYF	.	once	TRBV18	TRBJ2-7
TGTGCCAGCAGTGATAGCGGAGGGGTTGAGCAGTACTTC	CASSDSGGVEQYF	.	.	TRBV6-4	TRBJ2-7
TGTGCCAGCAGCTTAGTTGCAGGGGCAATCCCGGGCGAAGCTTTCTTT	CASSLVAGAIPGEAFF	.	.	TRBV7-6	TRBJ1-1
TGCGCCAGCAGCTTGGAAAGCGGGAGCTCCTACGAGCAGTACTTC	CASSLESGSSYEQYF	TRBD2	.	TRBV5-1	TRBJ2-7
TGCGCCAGCAGCCTGAGGGCCGCAGATACGCAGTATTTT	CASSLRAADTQYF	.	.	TRBV4-3	TRBJ2-3
TGTGCCAGCAGCTTAGATATGGGGGGAGGCTACACCTTC	CASSLDMGGGYTF	.	.	TRBV11-2	TRBJ1-2
TGTGCCAGCAGCTTGGCGTCGCGTCTTTACTTC	CASSLASRLYF	.	.	TRBV5-4	TRBJ2-7
TGTGCCACCAGCAGAGATCTGGTGGCACAGGGCAGCGGCTACACCTTC	CATSRDLVAQGSGYTF	.	.	TRBV15	TRBJ1-2
TGTGCCAGCAGCTTAGGCCATGCAACTAATGAAAAACTGTTTTTT	CASSLGHATNEKLFF	.	.	TRBV13	TRBJ1-4
TGTGCCAGCAGTGACAGGGCCTTTACCTATAATTCACCCCTCCACTTT	CASSDRAFTYNSPLHF	TRBD1	.	TRBV27	TRBJ1-6
TGTGCCAGCAGCTTAGGTGGCCCGACCTACGAGCAGTACTTC	CASSLGGPTYEQYF	.	.	TRBV7-6	TRBJ2-7
TGTGCCAGCAGCGTAGTAACAGATACGCAGTATTTT	CASSVVTDTQYF	.	.	TRBV9	TRBJ2-3
TGTGCCAGCAGCGCCCTAAATGAGCAGTTCTTC	CASSALNEQFF	.	.	TRBV9	TRBJ2-1
TGCGCCAGCAGTCAACCGGGACTAGCGGCCTACAATGAGCAGTTCTTC	CASSQPGLAAYNEQFF	TRBD2	.	TRBV23-1	TRBJ2-1
TGTGCCAGCAGCTTAGGGAGCGATGAGCAGTTCTTC	CASSLGSDEQFF	.	.	TRBV7-9	TRBJ2-1
TGTGCCAGCAGTGAACAGGGGTCTAGGGAGACCCAGTACTTC	CASSEQGSRETQYF	TRBD1	.	TRBV5-5	TRBJ2-5
TGTGCCAGCAGCTTTCCGCGGGTCTTTAGCAATCAGCCCCAGCATTTT	CASSFPRVFSNQPQHF	.	few	TRBV5-6	TRBJ1-5
TGCGCCAGCAGCCTTCAGAGGGGGACTGAAGCTTTCTTT	CASSLQRGTEAFF	.	few	TRBV4-1	TRBJ1-1
TGTGCCAGCAGCGCCGGTCAGGGGGCCCACCCCTATGAGCAGTACTTC	CASSAGQGAHPYEQYF	TRBD1	.	TRBV5-4	TRBJ2-7
TGTGCCAGCAGTACCGGGACAGGGTTGGATACGCAGTATTTT	CASSTGTGLDTQYF	TRBD1	few	TRBV2	TRBJ2-3
TGTGCCAGCAGCGTTGACTTACAAGAGACCCAGTACTTC	CASSVDLQETQYF	.	few	TRBV4-2	TRBJ2-5
TGTGCCAGTACTCCCCCTAGCACAGATACGCAGTATTTT	CASTPPSTDTQYF	.	once	TRBV19	TRBJ2-3
TGTGCCTGGAGTGTACTGGGGCCATACACTGAAGCTTTCTTT	CAWSVLGPYTEAFF	.	.	TRBV30	TRBJ1-1
TGTGCCAGTAACCAAAGGGACAATTATGGCTACACCTTC	CASNQRDNYGYTF	.	.	TRBV19	TRBJ1-2
TGCGCCAGCAGCCCCTGGGAGGCGGGGGGGCAAGAGACCCAGTACTTC	CASSPWEAGGQETQYF	TRBD2	once	TRBV5-1	TRBJ2-5
TGTGCCAGCAGCGTAGGGACAGGGCCTACCTACGAGCAGTACTTC	CASSVGTGPTYEQYF	TRBD1	.	TRBV9	TRBJ2-7
TGTGCCACCAGCAGAGCCGGTGGACTAGCGGTTGGGGGGTACAATGAGCAGTTCTTC	CATSRAGGLAVGGYNEQFF	TRBD2	.	TRBV15	TRBJ2-1
TGTGCCAGCAGCCCGGTACAGGGCGAGCAGTACTTC	CASSPVQGEQYF	.	.	TRBV7-8	TRBJ2-7
TGTGCCAGCAGCCGAGTTCAGCCCCAGCATTTT	CASSRVQPQHF	.	.	TRBV5-8	TRBJ1-5
TGTGCCAGCAGCTTGGACAGGGGGATAGAAAAACTGTTTTTT	CASSLDRGIEKLFF	TRBD1	.	TRBV5-8	TRBJ1-4
TGTGCCAGCAGATCCGACATTTCCGAGCAGTACTTC	CASRSDISEQYF	.	.	TRBV7-2	TRBJ2-7
TGTGCCAGTAGTATTCCCCTGTCTAACTATGGCTACACCTTC	CASSIPLSNYGYTF	.	.	TRBV19	TRBJ1-2
TGTGCTAGTGGTCGGGGACAGGGGCGCGAGCAGTACTTC	CASGRGQGREQYF	TRBD1	.	TRBV12-5	TRBJ2-7
TGCAGCGTTGAAGATAGGGCTAGCGGGGATGAGCAGTTCTTC	CSVEDRASGDEQFF	TRBD2	.	TRBV29-1	TRBJ2-1
TGTGCCACAAAATCCCGGGGGTTGGGGATTGAAGCTTTCTTT	CATKSRGLGIEAFF	.	.	TRBV19	TRBJ1-1
TGTGCCAGTAGTGTCCGGCGGGGGAACACTGAAGCTTTCTTT	CASSVRRGNTEAFF	.	.	TRBV19	TRBJ1-1
TGTGCCAGTACCACGGGGGCGGGGGGGGGCGGGCAGCCCCAGCATTTT	CASTTGAGGGGQPQHF	.	.	TRBV19	TRBJ1-5
TGTGCCAGCAGTATCCTCAGGGGGCATTTAACTGAAGCTTTCTTT	CASSILRGHLTEAFF	TRBD1	.	TRBV28	TRBJ1-1
TGTGCCAGCAGCTTACAGGGGGCAAGGATAAACGAGCAGTACTTC	CASSLQGARINEQYF	TRBD1	.	TRBV7-9	TRBJ2-7
TGTGCCAGCAGCTTGAGCGCCAGCATGAACACTGAAGCTTTCTTT	CASSLSASMNTEAFF	.	.	TRBV5-4	TRBJ1-1
TGTGCCAGCAGCTTAATGGCACAGGGAGGGGCTCAAATAGAGACCCAGTACTTC	CASSLMAQGGAQIETQYF	.	.	TRBV7-3	TRBJ2-5
TGTGCCAGCAGTGCCACCTGGACTCCAACCACCGGGGAGCTGTTTTTT	CASSATWTPTTGELFF	.	.	TRBV9	TRBJ2-2
TGCGCCAGCAGCTCCGGGACTAGCTCTAATGAGCAGTTCTTC	CASSSGTSSNEQFF	TRBD2	.	TRBV5-1	TRBJ2-1
TGTGCCAGCTACCCCCCGGGGGCTGGAAACACCATATATTTT	CASYPPGAGNTIYF	.	.	TRBV25-1	TRBJ1-3
TGTGCCAGCTCACAGTCGACAGGCGCTAATGAAAAACTGTTTTTT	CASSQSTGANEKLFF	.	.	TRBV18	TRBJ1-4
TGTGCCAGCAGTACCGGGACTAGCGGGACGCTAGACTACGAGCAGTACTTC	CASSTGTSGTLDYEQYF	TRBD2	.	TRBV7-2	TRBJ2-7
TGTGCCAGCAGCCCTGGGACTAGCGGGAGGTACAATGAGCAGTTCTTC	CASSPGTSGRYNEQFF	TRBD2	.	TRBV5-6	TRBJ2-1
TGTGCCAGCAGACTTGCCGGGGGGAAGAACGGGGAGCTGTTTTTT	CASRLAGGKNGELFF	TRBD2	few	TRBV7-2	TRBJ2-2
TGTGCCAGCAGCGAGACTAGCGGGAGCTACGCCCTCCACGAGCAGTACTTC	CASSETSGSYALHEQYF	TRBD2	.	TRBV5-6	TRBJ2-7